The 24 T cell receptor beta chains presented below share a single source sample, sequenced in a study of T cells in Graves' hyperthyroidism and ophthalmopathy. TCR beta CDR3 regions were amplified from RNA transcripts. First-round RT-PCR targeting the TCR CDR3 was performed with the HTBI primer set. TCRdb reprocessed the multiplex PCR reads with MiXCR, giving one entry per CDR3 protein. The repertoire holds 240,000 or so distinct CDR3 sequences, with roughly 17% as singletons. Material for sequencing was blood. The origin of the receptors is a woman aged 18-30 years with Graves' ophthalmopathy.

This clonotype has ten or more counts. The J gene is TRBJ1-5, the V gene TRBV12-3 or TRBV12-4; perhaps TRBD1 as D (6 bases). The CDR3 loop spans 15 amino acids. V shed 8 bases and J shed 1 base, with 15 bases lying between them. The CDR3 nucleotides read TGTGCCAGCTCCCTGGGGGCGACAAGCAATCAGCCCCAGCATTTT. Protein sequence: CASSLGATSNQPQHF.

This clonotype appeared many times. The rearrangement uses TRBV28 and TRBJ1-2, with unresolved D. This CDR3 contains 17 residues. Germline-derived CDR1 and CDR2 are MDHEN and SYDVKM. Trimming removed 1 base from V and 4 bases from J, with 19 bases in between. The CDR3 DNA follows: TGTGCCAGCAGTTTATCCGCGGAGGGAAGCTCCGGCTATGGCTACACCTTC. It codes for CASSLSAEGSSGYGYTF.

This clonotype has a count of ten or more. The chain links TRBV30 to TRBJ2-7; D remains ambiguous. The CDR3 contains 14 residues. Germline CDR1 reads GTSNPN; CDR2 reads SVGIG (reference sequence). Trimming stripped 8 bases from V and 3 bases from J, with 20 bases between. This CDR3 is CALKTQKGIYEQYF. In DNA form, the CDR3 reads TGTGCCCTTAAGACACAAAAAGGGATCTACGAGCAGTACTTC. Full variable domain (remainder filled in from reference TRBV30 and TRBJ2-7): SQTIHQWPATLVQPVGSPLSLECTVEGTSNPNLYWYRQAAGRGLQLLFYSVGIGQISSEVPQNLSASRPQDRQFILSSKKLLLSDSGFYLCALKTQKGIYEQYFGPGTRLTVT.

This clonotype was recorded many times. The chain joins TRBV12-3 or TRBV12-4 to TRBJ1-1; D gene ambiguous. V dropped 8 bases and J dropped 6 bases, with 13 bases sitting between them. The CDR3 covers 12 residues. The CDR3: CASGGFGAEAFF. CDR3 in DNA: TGTGCCAGCGGAGGGTTCGGGGCTGAAGCTTTCTTT.

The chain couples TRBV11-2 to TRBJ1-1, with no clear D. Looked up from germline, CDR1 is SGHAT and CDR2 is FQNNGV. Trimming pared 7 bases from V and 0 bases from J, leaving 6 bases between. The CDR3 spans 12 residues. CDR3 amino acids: CASTGVNTEAFF. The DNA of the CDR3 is TGTGCCAGCACCGGGGTGAACACTGAAGCTTTCTTT.

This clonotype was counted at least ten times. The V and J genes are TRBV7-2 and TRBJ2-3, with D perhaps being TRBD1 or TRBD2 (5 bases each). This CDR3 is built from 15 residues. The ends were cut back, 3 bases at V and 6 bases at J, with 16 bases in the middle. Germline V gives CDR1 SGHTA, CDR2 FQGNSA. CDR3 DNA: TGTGCCAGCAGCTTGGATGGCGGGTGGGGGGATACGCAGTATTTT. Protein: CASSLDGGWGDTQYF.

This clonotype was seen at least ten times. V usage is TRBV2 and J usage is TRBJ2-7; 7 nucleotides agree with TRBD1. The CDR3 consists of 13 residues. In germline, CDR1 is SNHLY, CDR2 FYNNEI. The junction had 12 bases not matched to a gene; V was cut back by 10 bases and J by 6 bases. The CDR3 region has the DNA TGTGCCACCACAGGGGCCCCGCAAACCGAGCAGTACTTC. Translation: CATTGAPQTEQYF.

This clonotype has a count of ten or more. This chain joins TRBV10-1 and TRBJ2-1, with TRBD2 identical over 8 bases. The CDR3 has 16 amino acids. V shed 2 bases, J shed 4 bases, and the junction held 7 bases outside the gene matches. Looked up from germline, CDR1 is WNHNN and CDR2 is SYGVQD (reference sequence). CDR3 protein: CASSERLASGYNEQFF. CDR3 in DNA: TGCGCCAGCAGTGAGAGGTTGGCTAGCGGGTACAATGAGCAGTTCTTC.

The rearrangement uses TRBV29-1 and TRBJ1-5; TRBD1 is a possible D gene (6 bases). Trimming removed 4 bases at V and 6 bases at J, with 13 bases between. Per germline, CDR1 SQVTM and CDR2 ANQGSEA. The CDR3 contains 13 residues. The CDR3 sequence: CSVAPGEGQPQHF. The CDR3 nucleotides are TGCAGCGTTGCTCCAGGGGAGGGTCAGCCCCAGCATTTT.

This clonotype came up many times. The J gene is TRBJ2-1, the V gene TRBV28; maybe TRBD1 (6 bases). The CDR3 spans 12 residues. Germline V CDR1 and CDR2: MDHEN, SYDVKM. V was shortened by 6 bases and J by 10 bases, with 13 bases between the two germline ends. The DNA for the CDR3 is TGTGCCAGCAGCCTGGCGCAGGGGGAGCAGTTCTTC. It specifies CASSLAQGEQFF. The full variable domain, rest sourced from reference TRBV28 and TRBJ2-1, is DVKVTQSSRYLVKRTGEKVFLECVQDMDHENMFWYRQDPGLGLRLIYFSYDVKMKEKGDIPEGYSVSREKKERFSLILESASTNQTSMYLCASSLAQGEQFFGPGTRLTVL.

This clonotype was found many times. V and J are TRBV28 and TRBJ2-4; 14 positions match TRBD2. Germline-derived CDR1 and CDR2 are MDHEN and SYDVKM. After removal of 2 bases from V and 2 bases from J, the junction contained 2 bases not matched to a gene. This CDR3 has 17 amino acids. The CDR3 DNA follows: TGTGCCAGCAGTTTAGGACTAGCGGGAGGCCCCAAAAACATTCAGTACTTC. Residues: CASSLGLAGGPKNIQYF.

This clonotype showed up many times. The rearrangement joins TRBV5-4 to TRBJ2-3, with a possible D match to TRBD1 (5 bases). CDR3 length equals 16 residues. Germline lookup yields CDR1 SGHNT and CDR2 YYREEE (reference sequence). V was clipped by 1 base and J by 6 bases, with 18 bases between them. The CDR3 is CASSLYRIPSGDTQYF. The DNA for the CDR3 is TGTGCCAGCAGCTTGTACCGGATACCTTCAGGGGATACGCAGTATTTT.

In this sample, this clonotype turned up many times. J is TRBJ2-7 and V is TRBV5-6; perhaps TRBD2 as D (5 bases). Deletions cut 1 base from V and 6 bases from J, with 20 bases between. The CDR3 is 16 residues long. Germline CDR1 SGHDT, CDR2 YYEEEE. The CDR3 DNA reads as TGTGCCAGCAGCTTGTCTGAGGGTTTGTTGGGTTTCGAGCAGTACTTC. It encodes CASSLSEGLLGFEQYF.

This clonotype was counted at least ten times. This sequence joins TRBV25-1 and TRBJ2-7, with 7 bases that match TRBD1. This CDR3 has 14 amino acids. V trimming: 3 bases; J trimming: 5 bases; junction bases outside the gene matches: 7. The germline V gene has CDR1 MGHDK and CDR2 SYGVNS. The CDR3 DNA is TGTGCCAGCAGTGACCCGACAGGGTGGCACGAGCAGTACTTC. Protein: CASSDPTGWHEQYF.

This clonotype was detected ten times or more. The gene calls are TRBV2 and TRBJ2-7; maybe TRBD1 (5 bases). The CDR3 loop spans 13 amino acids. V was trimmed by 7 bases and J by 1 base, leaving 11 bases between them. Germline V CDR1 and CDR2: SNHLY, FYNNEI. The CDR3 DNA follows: TGTGCCAGCACAGGGTCCCAATCCTACGAGCAGTACTTC. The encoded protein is CASTGSQSYEQYF.

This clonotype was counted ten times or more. The CDR3 DNA reads as TGTGCCAGCAGTTTTGCAGAGGATCTCAATCAGCCCCAGCATTTT. Amino acids: CASSFAEDLNQPQHF. The chain is built from TRBV28 and TRBJ1-5; the D is unclear. The germline CDR1 and CDR2 sequences are MDHEN and SYDVKM. V gave up 3 bases and J gave up 3 bases, with 12 bases separating them. The CDR3 sequence is 15 residues long.

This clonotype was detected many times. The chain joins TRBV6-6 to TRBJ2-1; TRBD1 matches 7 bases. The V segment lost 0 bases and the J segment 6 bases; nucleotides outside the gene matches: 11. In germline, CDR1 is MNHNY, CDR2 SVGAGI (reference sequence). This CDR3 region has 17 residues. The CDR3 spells CASSYSYSTGESNEQFF. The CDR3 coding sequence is TGTGCCAGCAGTTACTCTTATAGTACAGGGGAGAGCAATGAGCAGTTCTTC.

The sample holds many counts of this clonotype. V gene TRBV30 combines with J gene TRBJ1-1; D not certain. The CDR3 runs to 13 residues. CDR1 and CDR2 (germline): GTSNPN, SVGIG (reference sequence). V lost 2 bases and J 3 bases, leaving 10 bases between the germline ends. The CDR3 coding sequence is TGTGCCTGGAGTCAACAGCCCTACACTGAAGCTTTCTTT. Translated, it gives CAWSQQPYTEAFF.

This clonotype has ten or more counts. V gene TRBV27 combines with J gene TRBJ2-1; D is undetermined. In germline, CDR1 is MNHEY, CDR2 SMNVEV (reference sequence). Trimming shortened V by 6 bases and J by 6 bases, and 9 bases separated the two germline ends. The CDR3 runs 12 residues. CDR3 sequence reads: CASRLRSNEQFF. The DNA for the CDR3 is TGTGCCAGCAGGCTTAGGAGCAATGAGCAGTTCTTC.

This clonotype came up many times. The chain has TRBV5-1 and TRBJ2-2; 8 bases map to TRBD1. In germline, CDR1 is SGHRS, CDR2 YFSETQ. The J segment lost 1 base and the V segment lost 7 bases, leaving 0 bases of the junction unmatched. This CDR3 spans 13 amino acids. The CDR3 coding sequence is TGCGCCAGCGGACAGGGGAACACCGGGGAGCTGTTTTTT. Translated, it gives CASGQGNTGELFF.

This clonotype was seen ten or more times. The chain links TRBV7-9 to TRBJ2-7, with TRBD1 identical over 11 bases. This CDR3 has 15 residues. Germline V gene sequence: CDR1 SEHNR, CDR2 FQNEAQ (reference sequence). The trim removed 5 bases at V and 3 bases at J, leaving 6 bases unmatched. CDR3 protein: CASSTTGTGGYEQYF. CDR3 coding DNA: TGTGCCAGCAGCACCACCGGGACAGGGGGCTACGAGCAGTACTTC.

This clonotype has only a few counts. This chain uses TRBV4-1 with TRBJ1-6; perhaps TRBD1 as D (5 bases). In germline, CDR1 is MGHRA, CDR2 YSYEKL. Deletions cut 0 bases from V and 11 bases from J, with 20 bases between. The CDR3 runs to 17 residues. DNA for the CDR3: TGCGCCAGCAGCCAAGAAATGAGTAACAGGTTATCTACACCCCTCCACTTT. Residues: CASSQEMSNRLSTPLHF.

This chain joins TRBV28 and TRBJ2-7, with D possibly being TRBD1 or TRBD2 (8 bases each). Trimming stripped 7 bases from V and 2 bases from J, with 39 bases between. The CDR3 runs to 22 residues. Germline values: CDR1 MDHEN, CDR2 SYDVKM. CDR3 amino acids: CASNPTVRTSRGDRNYAYEQYF. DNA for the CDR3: TGTGCCAGCAACCCAACGGTGAGGACTAGCAGGGGGGACAGGAACTATGCCTACGAGCAGTACTTC.

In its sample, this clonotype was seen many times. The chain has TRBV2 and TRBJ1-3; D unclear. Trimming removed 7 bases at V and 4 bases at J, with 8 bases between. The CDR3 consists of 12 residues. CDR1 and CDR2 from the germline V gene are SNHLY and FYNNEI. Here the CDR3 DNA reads TGTGCCAGCACAGGACGGGGAAACACCATATATTTT. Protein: CASTGRGNTIYF.